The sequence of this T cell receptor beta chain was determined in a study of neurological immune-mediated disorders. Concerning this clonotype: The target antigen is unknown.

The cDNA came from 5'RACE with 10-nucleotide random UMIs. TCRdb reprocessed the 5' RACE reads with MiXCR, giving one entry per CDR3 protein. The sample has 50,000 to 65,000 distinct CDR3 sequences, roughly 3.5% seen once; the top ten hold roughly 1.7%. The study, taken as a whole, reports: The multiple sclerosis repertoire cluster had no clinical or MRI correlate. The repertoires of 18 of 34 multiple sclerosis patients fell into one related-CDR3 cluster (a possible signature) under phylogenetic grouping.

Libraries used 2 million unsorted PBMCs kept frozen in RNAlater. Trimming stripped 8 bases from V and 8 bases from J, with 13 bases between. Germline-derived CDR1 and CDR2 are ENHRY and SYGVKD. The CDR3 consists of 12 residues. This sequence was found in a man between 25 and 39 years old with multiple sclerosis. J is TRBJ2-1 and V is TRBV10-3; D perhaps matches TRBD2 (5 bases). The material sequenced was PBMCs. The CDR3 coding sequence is TGTGCCATCTGGTCAATCGGGGATGAGCAGTTCTTC. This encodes CAIWSIGDEQFF.